This T cell receptor (beta chain) was profiled in a study of blood T cells in healthy people across ages. Study-wide points: Older age coincided with a roughly linear decline in TCR beta diversity per million T cells. The authors considered diversity estimates from one million T cells to be underestimates.

A second 7 to 11 cycle PCR used barcoded and J-beta primers. MiXCR, applied by TCRdb to the 5' RACE reads, yields one record per CDR3 protein. The repertoire has 600,000 to 650,000 distinct CDR3 sequences, 58% of them found once; the top ten carry more than 35%. In regard to this clonotype: Its antigen is unidentified.

This TCR was sampled from a man aged 55 to 70 in good health. Sequenced sample: blood.

The CDR3 nucleotides are TGTGCCAGCAGCTTTCGGGGGGGCGGTGAGACCCAGTACTTC. Translated: CASSFRGGGETQYF. J is TRBJ2-5 and V is TRBV7-8; TRBD2 matches 8 bases. CDR3 length equals 14 residues. The J segment lost 5 bases and the V segment lost 3 bases, leaving 5 bases of the junction unmatched. Germline V gene lookup returns CDR1 SGHVS and CDR2 FQNEAQ. Based on the CDR3 plus reference TRBV7-8 and TRBJ2-5, the full variable domain is GAGVSQSPRYKVAKRGQDVALRCDPISGHVSLFWYQQALGQGPEFLTYFQNEAQLDKSGLPSDRFFAERPEGSVSTLKIQRTQQEDSAVYLCASSFRGGGETQYFGPGTRLLVL.